The 32 T cell receptor beta chains below all came from one sample that was sequenced in a study of blood T cell repertoires in COVID-19. The method was immunoSEQ multiplex PCR; TCRdb's version includes in-frame clones alone and lacks a portion of them. The table lists approximately 350,000 clones, 85% to 90% of them singletons. Source material: peripheral blood. Source of these receptors: a woman between 65 and 79 years old with COVID-19, enrolled during active disease.

The gene calls are TRBV30 and TRBJ1-6; 8 bases map to TRBD1. Per germline, CDR1 GTSNPN and CDR2 SVGIG (reference sequence). The junction had 11 bases not matched to a gene; V was cut back by 5 bases and J by 11 bases. The CDR3 sequence is 14 residues long. CDR3 DNA sequence: TGTGCCTGGTGCTTGACAGGGGATGTGACACCCCTCCACTTT. Translation: CAWCLTGDVTPLHF.

The genes are TRBV28 and TRBJ2-3; 8 bases line up with TRBD1. The CDR3 is 12 amino acids. From germline, CDR1 is MDHEN and CDR2 SYDVKM. J was trimmed by 5 bases and V by 5 bases; bases with no gene match: 0. This CDR3 reads CASSGTGDTQYF. The CDR3 DNA reads as TGTGCCAGCAGTGGGACAGGAGATACGCAGTATTTT.

This chain joins TRBV25-1 and TRBJ2-4; 14 bases are shared with TRBD2. V lost 8 bases and J lost 4; bases outside the gene matches: 4. CDR3 size: 15 residues. Looked up from germline, CDR1 is MGHDK and CDR2 is SYGVNS. The CDR3 loop reads CASAGTSGGKNIQYF. The CDR3 DNA reads as TGTGCCAGCGCCGGGACTAGCGGGGGTAAAAACATTCAGTACTTC.

The chain combines TRBV2 with TRBJ1-3; no firm D call. The CDR3 loop spans 17 amino acids. V dropped 4 bases and J dropped 1 base, with 17 bases sitting between them. Germline-derived CDR1 and CDR2 are SNHLY and FYNNEI. The CDR3: CASSATRASASGNTIYF. The CDR3 nucleotides are TGTGCCAGCAGTGCGACGAGGGCCTCGGCATCTGGAAACACCATATATTTT.

In this sample, this clone turned up a few times. V gene TRBV18 combines with J gene TRBJ2-2; D is possibly TRBD2 (5 bases). The CDR3 runs 14 residues. In germline, CDR1 is KGHSH, CDR2 LQKENI. Trimming shortened V by 3 bases and J by 2 bases, and 7 bases separated the two germline ends. CDR3 loop: CASSPTSNTGELFF. The CDR3 DNA reads TGTGCCAGCTCACCCACTAGTAACACCGGGGAGCTGTTTTTT.

The chain joins TRBV7-9 to TRBJ1-1; D is undetermined. From germline, CDR1 is SEHNR and CDR2 FQNEAQ (reference sequence). This CDR3 comprises 13 residues. V was trimmed by 5 bases and J by 5 bases, leaving 12 bases between them. CDR3 in amino acids: CASSHRPGTEAFF. The DNA of the CDR3 is TGTGCCAGCAGCCACCGCCCCGGGACTGAAGCTTTCTTT. Full variable domain (outside the CDR3, taken from reference TRBV7-9 and TRBJ1-1): DTGVSQNPRHKITKRGQNVTFRCDPISEHNRLYWYRQTLGQGPEFLTYFQNEAQLEKSRLLSDRFSAERPKGSFSTLEIQRTEQGDSAMYLCASSHRPGTEAFFGQGTRLTVV.

The chain couples TRBV2 to TRBJ2-5, with 7 bases that match TRBD1. This CDR3 region has 14 residues. Germline assignment: CDR1 SNHLY and CDR2 FYNNEI. The V gene end was trimmed by 2 bases and the J gene end by 4 bases; junction bases not matched to a gene: 4. The CDR3 is CASSENAGGETQYF. CDR3 coding DNA: TGTGCCAGCAGTGAAAACGCAGGGGGAGAGACCCAGTACTTC. The full variable domain, in which reference TRBV2 and TRBJ2-5 provide the parts outside the CDR3, is EPEVTQTPSHQVTQMGQEVILRCVPISNHLYFYWYRQILGQKVEFLVSFYNNEISEKSEIFDDQFSVERPDGSNFTLKIRSTKLEDSAMYFCASSENAGGETQYFGPGTRLLVL.

This chain uses TRBV4-1 with TRBJ2-3; D is uncertain. The V end lost 4 bases, the J end lost 6 bases, and 14 bases lay between the germline ends. The CDR3 consists of 14 residues. Germline V gene data show CDR1 as MGHRA and CDR2 as YSYEKL. This CDR3 reads CASSPRSSSDTQYF. CDR3 coding DNA: TGCGCCAGCAGCCCCCGGTCGTCCTCCGATACGCAGTATTTT.

The CDR3, as DNA: TGCGCCAGCAGCCACGGAGGGGGCCCCACAGATACGCAGTATTTT. It codes for CASSHGGGPTDTQYF. The rearrangement uses TRBV5-1 and TRBJ2-3; D may be TRBD1 (7 bases). CDR3 length equals 15 residues. V was cut by 4 bases and J by 2 bases, with 14 bases left in between. CDR1 and CDR2 from the germline V gene are SGHRS and YFSETQ.

The genes are TRBV7-2 and TRBJ2-7, with 7 bases matching TRBD1. This CDR3 contains 14 residues. Germline loops: CDR1 SGHTA, CDR2 FQGNSA. Trimming cost V 3 bases and J 5 bases; bases outside gene matches: 7. As DNA, the CDR3 is TGTGCCAGCAGCTTCCAGACAGGGCGCCACGAGCAGTACTTC. Protein: CASSFQTGRHEQYF.

V and J are TRBV3-1 (or the pseudogene TRBV3-2) and TRBJ1-1; D is possibly TRBD1 (6 bases). Germline V gene data show CDR1 as LGHDT and CDR2 as YNNKEL (reference sequence). The CDR3 is made up of 15 amino acids. V was shortened by 0 bases and J by 0 bases, with 8 bases between the two germline ends. CDR3 nucleotide sequence: TGTGCCAGCAGCCAAGACAGGGGTATGAACACTGAAGCTTTCTTT. Translation: CASSQDRGMNTEAFF.

This clone has a handful of counts. The CDR3 sequence: CASSFRNTEAFF. The CDR3, as DNA: TGTGCCAGCAGCTTTAGGAACACTGAAGCTTTCTTT. The chain recombines TRBV5-4 with TRBJ1-1; D is undetermined. Trimming shortened V by 2 bases and J by 1 base, and 3 bases separated the two germline ends. The germline V gene has CDR1 SGHNT and CDR2 YYREEE (reference sequence). This CDR3 is 12 amino acids long.

The genes are TRBV4-1 and TRBJ2-3, with 13 bases that match TRBD2. Trimming cost V 4 bases and J 3 bases; bases outside gene matches: 19. The CDR3 sequence is 21 residues long. The germline gives CDR1 MGHRA, CDR2 YSYEKL. The CDR3 bases are TGCGCCAGCAGCCCTCCCTTGGGGCTACTAGCGGGGGGGCGAAGGACAGATACGCAGTATTTT. Amino acid sequence: CASSPPLGLLAGGRRTDTQYF.

The chain employs TRBV2 and TRBJ2-7; 13 bases match TRBD2. The CDR3 spans 14 residues. CDR1 and CDR2 from the germline V gene are SNHLY and FYNNEI. V lost 7 bases, J lost 2 bases, and 2 bases stayed unmatched. The CDR3 spells CASKTSGGPYEQYF. In DNA, the CDR3 is TGTGCCAGCAAGACTAGCGGGGGGCCCTACGAGCAGTACTTC.

The CDR3, as DNA: TGCGCCAGCAGCTTGGATCCGGTGGCCGGGGAGCTGTTTTTT. This gives the protein CASSLDPVAGELFF. This chain uses TRBV5-1 with TRBJ2-2; D is unclear. The CDR3 runs to 14 residues. V lost 0 bases and J lost 6, with 9 bases in between. Germline V gene lookup returns CDR1 SGHRS and CDR2 YFSETQ. Looking up the rest from reference TRBV5-1 and TRBJ2-2 gives the full variable domain: KAGVTQTPRYLIKTRGQQVTLSCSPISGHRSVSWYQQTPGQGLQFLFEYFSETQRNKGNFPGRFSGRQFSNSRSEMNVSTLELGDSALYLCASSLDPVAGELFFGEGSRLTVL.

The chain couples TRBV6-5 to TRBJ2-3; TRBD2 matches 10 bases. J gave up 2 bases and V 6 bases, and 5 bases lay outside the gene matches. The CDR3 has 15 residues. Germline CDR1 is MNHEY and CDR2 is SVGAGI. The CDR3 DNA reads TGTGCCAGCAGGGTAGCGGGGGGACACACAGATACGCAGTATTTT. This encodes CASRVAGGHTDTQYF.

The rearrangement uses TRBV4-2 and TRBJ1-2; 8 bases line up with TRBD1. This CDR3 has 15 residues. The J segment lost 12 bases and the V segment lost 0 bases, leaving 12 bases of the junction unmatched. Per the germline V gene, CDR1 is LGHNA and CDR2 is YNFKEQ. The CDR3: CASSQEIQGGPLHTF. CDR3 DNA: TGTGCCAGCAGCCAAGAAATACAGGGGGGACCGTTACACACCTTC.

The chain carries TRBV24-1 and TRBJ2-5; 9 bases match TRBD2. The CDR3 length is 18 residues. J lost 1 base, V lost 0 bases, and 8 bases had no gene match. Germline CDR1 KGHDR, CDR2 SFDVKD. CDR3 DNA sequence: TGTGCCACCAGTGATTTGCTCGACCCAGCGGGGGGCCAAGAGACCCAGTACTTC. Translating it yields CATSDLLDPAGGQETQYF.

The chain recombines TRBV2 with TRBJ2-1; TRBD2 might be the D (5 bases). Germline loops: CDR1 SNHLY, CDR2 FYNNEI. This CDR3 contains 16 residues. The V and J ends lost 1 base and 2 bases respectively, with 12 bases between them. In nucleotides, the CDR3 is TGTGCCAGCAGTGAAGTTGGCGGGTTTACCTACAATGAGCAGTTCTTC. Residues: CASSEVGGFTYNEQFF.

This chain joins TRBV20-1 and TRBJ2-1, with TRBD2 as a possible D gene (5 bases). Deletions cut 6 bases from V and 8 bases from J, with 8 bases between. The CDR3 spans 10 residues. Germline values: CDR1 DFQATT, CDR2 SNEGSKA (reference sequence). The CDR3 bases are TGCAGTGCGCGAGCGGATGAGCAGTTCTTC. This translates into CSARADEQFF.

V gene TRBV4-2 combines with J gene TRBJ2-2, with a weak D call TRBD2 (5 bases). The CDR3 contains 17 residues. Germline CDR1 is LGHNA and CDR2 is YNFKEQ. V was cut by 1 base and J by 4 bases, with 16 bases left in between. In nucleotides, the CDR3 is TGTGCCAGCAGCCAAGCAATTTTGGCCCGGGGCACCGGGGAGCTGTTTTTT. This translates into CASSQAILARGTGELFF.

The rearrangement uses TRBV15 and TRBJ1-4; 10 bases line up with TRBD1. CDR3 length equals 20 residues. Germline assignment: CDR1 LNHNV and CDR2 YYDKDF (reference sequence). The V gene end was trimmed by 1 base and the J gene end by 1 base; junction bases not matched to a gene: 12. In DNA, the CDR3 is TGTGCCACCAGCAGAGGGTCTCCGGGACAGGGGTGGGGAACTAATGAAAAACTGTTTTTT. Amino acids: CATSRGSPGQGWGTNEKLFF.

The rearrangement uses TRBV5-4 and TRBJ2-1; 9 bases fit TRBD2. The CDR3 is 16 residues long. V shed 3 bases, J shed 5 bases, and the junction held 9 bases outside the gene matches. Germline-derived CDR1 and CDR2 are SGHNT and YYREEE (reference sequence). CDR3 DNA sequence: TGTGCCAGCAGCTCCCCGGGACTAGCTCCCGACAATGAGCAGTTCTTC. Translation: CASSSPGLAPDNEQFF.

This chain uses TRBV19 with TRBJ2-3; 10 nucleotides align to TRBD2. There are 16 residues in the CDR3. The germline V gene encodes CDR1 LNHDA and CDR2 SQIVND (reference sequence). J was trimmed by 7 bases and V by 5 bases; bases with no gene match: 12. In DNA, the CDR3 is TGTGCCAGTAGTGCCCGGTTTAGCGGGGGGAGAAATACGCAGTATTTT. As protein: CASSARFSGGRNTQYF.

The chain employs TRBV7-3 and TRBJ1-2; 8 nucleotides align to TRBD1. The CDR3 spans 15 residues. The germline CDR1 and CDR2 sequences are SGHTA and FQGTGA. V lost 5 bases and J lost 0; bases outside the gene matches: 5. In DNA form, the CDR3 reads TGTGCCAGCAGCGAGACAGGGGTAGCTAACTATGGCTACACCTTC. This codes for CASSETGVANYGYTF.

The V gene is TRBV5-4, the J gene TRBJ1-1; 7 bases map to TRBD1. CDR1 and CDR2 (germline): SGHNT, YYREEE (reference sequence). This CDR3 comprises 17 residues. Trimming took 3 bases from V and 2 from J; bases not matched to a gene: 13. CDR3 in amino acids: CASSSPPTGALNTEAFF. CDR3 bases: TGTGCCAGCAGCTCCCCACCTACAGGGGCCCTAAACACTGAAGCTTTCTTT.

The chain couples TRBV27 to TRBJ2-3; D is perhaps TRBD2 (6 bases). The V end lost 0 bases, the J end lost 2 bases, and 9 bases lay between the germline ends. In germline, CDR1 is MNHEY, CDR2 SMNVEV (reference sequence). The CDR3 is 15 residues long. The CDR3: CASSLSAGPTDTQYF. For the CDR3, the DNA is TGTGCCAGCAGTTTATCCGCGGGGCCCACAGATACGCAGTATTTT.

V is TRBV9 and J is TRBJ2-7; 10 bases are shared with TRBD2. V lost 4 bases and J lost 4; bases outside the gene matches: 8. The germline gives CDR1 SGDLS, CDR2 YYNGEE. The CDR3 contains 15 residues. CDR3: CASSPQAGGRYEQYF. The CDR3 nucleotides are TGTGCCAGCAGCCCTCAAGCGGGGGGGCGTTACGAGCAGTACTTC.

The chain recombines TRBV6-5 with TRBJ2-7; D uncertain. Germline V lookup: CDR1 MNHEY, CDR2 SVGAGI. V was shortened by 5 bases and J by 0 bases, with 11 bases between the two germline ends. There are 14 residues in the CDR3. CDR3 region: CASSPGPSSYEQYF. DNA for the CDR3: TGTGCCAGCAGTCCGGGTCCTAGCTCCTACGAGCAGTACTTC.

The chain is built from TRBV19 and TRBJ1-3; tentative D call: TRBD1 (5 bases). V lost 5 bases, J lost 4 bases, and 12 bases lay in between. Germline lookup yields CDR1 LNHDA and CDR2 SQIVND (reference sequence). The CDR3 loop spans 14 amino acids. The CDR3 spells CASSPTGEGNTIYF. CDR3 nucleotide sequence: TGTGCCAGTAGTCCTACGGGGGAAGGAAACACCATATATTTT. Together with reference TRBV19 and TRBJ1-3, the CDR3 gives the full variable domain: DGGITQSPKYLFRKEGQNVTLSCEQNLNHDAMYWYRQDPGQGLRLIYYSQIVNDFQKGDIAEGYSVSREKKESFPLTVTSAQKNPTAFYLCASSPTGEGNTIYFGEGSWLTVV.

V and J are TRBV9 and TRBJ1-4, with D unresolved. Trimming pared 0 bases from V and 11 bases from J, leaving 17 bases between. There are 15 residues in the CDR3. Germline lookup yields CDR1 SGDLS and CDR2 YYNGEE. The CDR3 DNA reads as TGTGCCAGCAGCGTAGGTCTCAGGCCCATGGATAAACTGTTTTTT. The encoded protein is CASSVGLRPMDKLFF.

V gene TRBV14 combines with J gene TRBJ2-1, with 9 bases lining up with TRBD2. CDR1 is SGHDN, CDR2 FVKESK, per germline. Losses at the gene ends were 5 bases for V and 4 bases for J; bases not matched to a gene: 6. The CDR3 is made up of 15 amino acids. CDR3 loop: CASSSGTSRYNEQFF. Written as DNA, the CDR3 is TGTGCCAGCAGCTCCGGGACTAGCAGATACAATGAGCAGTTCTTC.